This paragraph covers one TCR beta chain sequence. Its antigen is as yet unknown. Germline values: CDR1 KGHSH, CDR2 LQKENI. There are 20 residues in the CDR3. The V and J ends lost 3 bases and 1 base respectively, with 25 bases between them. Use of 60 Vbeta and 13 Jbeta primers characterized the PCR. The repertoire was sequenced with immunoSEQ multiplex PCR; TCRdb's copy has only in-frame clones and lacks some. The profile covers around 100,000 clones, with 79% appearing a single time and 4.1% taken by the ten largest. The data derive from a study of cytomegalovirus exposure and HLA in healthy donors. Findings and caveats of the study: In an earlier analysis, most TCR beta V segments were productive about 87% or about 30% of the time. In vitro confirmation showed a few CMV-associated chains to be CMV antigen specific. Listed as cytomegalovirus-associated were over 150 TCR beta chains. CMV serostatus was the sole immune exposure data available.

Sequenced sample: PBMCs. This sequence originates from a female donor in good health and CMV-seropositive. V and J are TRBV18 and TRBJ2-1, with D possibly TRBD2 on 6 matching bases. CDR3 coding DNA: TGTGCCAGCTCACCCCGACAGACCCCCTTAGCGGAGAAATCCTACAATGAGCAGTTCTTC. As protein: CASSPRQTPLAEKSYNEQFF.